This T cell receptor (beta chain) was identified during a study of post-analysis software for immune sequencing data. The wider study: Included among the disease courses, which were recorded for the cohort, were relapsing-remitting, secondary progressive and progressive-relapsing multiple sclerosis.

Details on this clonotype: Its specificity is unknown.

Study findings and constraints: Same-batch samples co-clustered strongly by F measure.

Presence of unique molecular identifiers characterized the TCR beta cDNA libraries. About 500,000 cDNA molecules came from around 1 to 10 million T cells. TCRdb re-analysed the PCR reads in MiXCR, keeping a single row per CDR3 protein. The sample has just over 250,000 distinct CDR3 sequences, 35% to 45% seen once. The sample comprised blood. This TCR was sampled from a girl aged 10-17 years with multiple sclerosis.

CDR3 residues: CSVGPSRKYEQYF. CDR3 DNA: TGCAGCGTTGGGCCCAGCCGGAAATACGAGCAGTACTTC. The chain employs TRBV29-1 and TRBJ2-4; D unclear. The J call may be faulty, since TRBJ2-7 better matches the DNA end. The CDR3 has 13 amino acids. The germline gives CDR1 SQVTM, CDR2 ANQGSEA.